This is a list of T cell receptor beta chains from one sample in a study of cytomegalovirus exposure and HLA in healthy donors. TCRdb's copy holds only in-frame clones and misses some; the assay was immunoSEQ multiplex PCR. This table has more than 140,000 clones, over 75% appearing once. Sequenced: PBMCs. The receptors stem from a man younger than 45 in good health and CMV-seropositive. CDR3s include the opening cysteine and the closing phenylalanine or tryptophan. Fields, in order: V gene, J gene, clone size, D gene, CDR3 DNA, CDR3 protein. D genes are given only for firm matches. Only part of the rows carry a size: once, few, many, or a class if the clone is expanded.

v_call: TRBV27; j_call: TRBJ2-2; clone_size: NA; d_call: TRBD2; cdr3_nt: TGTGCCAGCAGACTAGCGGGAGGGAACACCGGGGAGCTGTTTTTT; cdr3_aa: CASRLAGGNTGELFF
v_call: TRBV9; j_call: TRBJ1-6; clone_size: NA; d_call: TRBD1; cdr3_nt: TGTGCCAGCAGTCCGACCGGGACAGGGGTTTCACCCCTCCACTTT; cdr3_aa: CASSPTGTGVSPLHF
v_call: TRBV30; j_call: TRBJ1-1; clone_size: once; d_call: NA; cdr3_nt: TGTGCCTGGAACCCTACGCCGAACACTGAAGCTTTCTTT; cdr3_aa: CAWNPTPNTEAFF
v_call: TRBV2; j_call: TRBJ2-1; clone_size: few; d_call: TRBD2; cdr3_nt: TGTGCCAGCAGTGCTAGCGGGGGGGCCTCCTACAATGAGCAGTTCTTC; cdr3_aa: CASSASGGASYNEQFF
v_call: TRBV21-1; j_call: TRBJ2-7; clone_size: NA; d_call: NA; cdr3_nt: TGTGCCAGCAACCCAGGGTTTCCGTCCTACGAGCAGTACTTC; cdr3_aa: CASNPGFPSYEQYF
v_call: TRBV30; j_call: TRBJ1-2; clone_size: once; d_call: TRBD1; cdr3_nt: TGTGCCTGGGACAGGGGATATGGCTACACCTTC; cdr3_aa: CAWDRGYGYTF
v_call: TRBV10-3; j_call: TRBJ1-1; clone_size: NA; d_call: NA; cdr3_nt: TGTGCCACACAACACAACACTGAAGCTTTCTTT; cdr3_aa: CATQHNTEAFF
v_call: TRBV11-2; j_call: TRBJ1-1; clone_size: NA; d_call: NA; cdr3_nt: TGTGCCAGCAGCTTAGAATGGGGGCAGAAGAACACTGAAGCTTTCTTT; cdr3_aa: CASSLEWGQKNTEAFF
v_call: TRBV14; j_call: TRBJ2-4; clone_size: NA; d_call: NA; cdr3_nt: TGTGCCAGCAGCCAGTTCTCAGGGGGCCGAGGGGGGGACATTCAGTACTTC; cdr3_aa: CASSQFSGGRGGDIQYF
v_call: TRBV6-1; j_call: TRBJ2-5; clone_size: NA; d_call: TRBD2; cdr3_nt: TGTGCCAGCAGTGTCCTGCTCGGGGGGGTAAAGACCCAGTACTTC; cdr3_aa: CASSVLLGGVKTQYF
v_call: TRBV18; j_call: TRBJ1-2; clone_size: NA; d_call: TRBD1; cdr3_nt: TGTGCCAGCTCAGATTTGACAGGGCACGGCTACACCTTC; cdr3_aa: CASSDLTGHGYTF
v_call: TRBV7-9; j_call: TRBJ2-7; clone_size: NA; d_call: NA; cdr3_nt: TGTGCCAGCAACCCTCCACAGGGAATTTCCCACGAGCAGTACTTC; cdr3_aa: CASNPPQGISHEQYF
v_call: TRBV6-5; j_call: TRBJ1-1; clone_size: NA; d_call: NA; cdr3_nt: TGTGCCAGCAGTCCCCCCGGGGGGGCCCAGGGTTTT; cdr3_aa: CASSPPGGAQGF
v_call: TRBV19; j_call: TRBJ1-5; clone_size: NA; d_call: TRBD1; cdr3_nt: TGTGCCAGTAGTATAAGGGGACAGGGGTATAATAGCAATCAGCCCCAGCATTTT; cdr3_aa: CASSIRGQGYNSNQPQHF
v_call: TRBV5-1; j_call: TRBJ2-5; clone_size: NA; d_call: NA; cdr3_nt: TGCGCCAGCAGCTTGCTCGACCGGGCAGGGTTCCAAGAGACCCAGTACTTC; cdr3_aa: CASSLLDRAGFQETQYF
v_call: TRBV6-1; j_call: TRBJ1-5; clone_size: few; d_call: TRBD1; cdr3_nt: TGTGCCAGCCGAACCAGGGGGCATGGTCAGCCCCAGCATTTT; cdr3_aa: CASRTRGHGQPQHF
v_call: TRBV7-9; j_call: TRBJ2-3; clone_size: NA; d_call: TRBD1; cdr3_nt: TGTGCCAGCAGCTCCATTCCGGGACAGGGGATCACAGATACGCAGTATTTT; cdr3_aa: CASSSIPGQGITDTQYF
v_call: TRBV5-1; j_call: TRBJ2-2; clone_size: NA; d_call: TRBD1; cdr3_nt: TGCGCCAGCAGCAACTCCGGGACAGGGGTCGGGGAGCTGTTTTTT; cdr3_aa: CASSNSGTGVGELFF
v_call: TRBV7-2; j_call: TRBJ1-5; clone_size: NA; d_call: TRBD1; cdr3_nt: TGTGCCAGCAGCTCCCGACAGGGGGACCAGCCCCAGCATTTT; cdr3_aa: CASSSRQGDQPQHF
v_call: TRBV19; j_call: TRBJ1-2; clone_size: NA; d_call: NA; cdr3_nt: TGTGCCAGTAGTGCCGGTTACAACTATGGCTACACCTTC; cdr3_aa: CASSAGYNYGYTF
v_call: TRBV7-9; j_call: TRBJ1-2; clone_size: NA; d_call: TRBD1; cdr3_nt: TGTGCCAGCAGCCTGACAGGGGGACATGGCTACACCTTC; cdr3_aa: CASSLTGGHGYTF
v_call: TRBV28; j_call: TRBJ1-1; clone_size: once; d_call: NA; cdr3_nt: TGTGCCAGCAGTTACTCCGGGGGTAGTACTGAAGCTTTCTTT; cdr3_aa: CASSYSGGSTEAFF
v_call: TRBV11-2; j_call: TRBJ2-3; clone_size: few; d_call: TRBD1; cdr3_nt: TGTGCCAGCAGCACCGGACAGGGGGCGAATTATTTT; cdr3_aa: CASSTGQGANYF
v_call: TRBV15; j_call: TRBJ2-1; clone_size: NA; d_call: NA; cdr3_nt: TGTGCCACCAGCAGCAGTCAAACAGTAAAAACCTACAATGAGCAGTTCTTC; cdr3_aa: CATSSSQTVKTYNEQFF
v_call: TRBV19; j_call: TRBJ1-5; clone_size: NA; d_call: TRBD1; cdr3_nt: TGTGCCAGTAGTGACAGGGGCCGAAATCAGCCCCAGCATTTT; cdr3_aa: CASSDRGRNQPQHF
v_call: TRBV18; j_call: TRBJ2-1; clone_size: NA; d_call: NA; cdr3_nt: TGTGCCAGCTGCACCACGCTTTTCGGACTAAACAATGAGCAGTTCTTC; cdr3_aa: CASCTTLFGLNNEQFF
v_call: TRBV27; j_call: TRBJ2-5; clone_size: NA; d_call: TRBD2; cdr3_nt: TGTGCCAGCAGTTTAGTCTGGGTGCCTAGCGGGGGGGGAGAGACCCAGTACTTC; cdr3_aa: CASSLVWVPSGGGETQYF
v_call: TRBV30; j_call: TRBJ2-3; clone_size: NA; d_call: NA; cdr3_nt: TGTGCCTGGATGGGTACAGGGAATGTTGGGGATACGCAGTATTTT; cdr3_aa: CAWMGTGNVGDTQYF
v_call: TRBV30; j_call: TRBJ2-3; clone_size: NA; d_call: NA; cdr3_nt: TGTGCCTGGAGAGCGAGAATAACCCGTCCAGATACGCAGTATTTT; cdr3_aa: CAWRARITRPDTQYF
v_call: TRBV7-9; j_call: TRBJ2-2; clone_size: NA; d_call: TRBD1; cdr3_nt: TGTGCCAGCAGCTCGGGACAGGGGAGCGGGGAGCTGTTTTTT; cdr3_aa: CASSSGQGSGELFF
v_call: TRBV14; j_call: TRBJ2-5; clone_size: once; d_call: TRBD1; cdr3_nt: TGTGCCAGCAGCCAACGGACAGGGATGGAGACCCAGTACTTC; cdr3_aa: CASSQRTGMETQYF
v_call: TRBV9; j_call: TRBJ2-1; clone_size: NA; d_call: TRBD2; cdr3_nt: TGTGCCAGCAGCGTAAGGATTGGAGCGGGGGGTCCCGCTGAGCAGTTCTTC; cdr3_aa: CASSVRIGAGGPAEQFF
v_call: TRBV6-5; j_call: TRBJ1-5; clone_size: NA; d_call: NA; cdr3_nt: TGTGCCAGCAGGGTAACTTATCATCAGCCCCAGCATTTT; cdr3_aa: CASRVTYHQPQHF
v_call: TRBV4-1; j_call: TRBJ2-1; clone_size: NA; d_call: TRBD2; cdr3_nt: TGCGCCAGCAGCCTCAAAATAGCGGGAGACGTATACAATGAGCAGTTCTTC; cdr3_aa: CASSLKIAGDVYNEQFF
v_call: TRBV7-9; j_call: TRBJ2-7; clone_size: NA; d_call: TRBD1; cdr3_nt: TGTTCCAGCAGCTGGGCCCCGGGACAGGGTGCGTACGAGCAGTACTTC; cdr3_aa: CSSSWAPGQGAYEQYF
v_call: TRBV6-1; j_call: TRBJ1-2; clone_size: NA; d_call: NA; cdr3_nt: TGTGCCAGCAGTGAAAATGAGTGGGCAGCTCTCATTGGCTACACCTTC; cdr3_aa: CASSENEWAALIGYTF
v_call: TRBV30; j_call: TRBJ1-3; clone_size: NA; d_call: NA; cdr3_nt: TGTGCCTGGAGTTTAAACTCTGGAAACACCATATATTTT; cdr3_aa: CAWSLNSGNTIYF
v_call: TRBV5-4; j_call: TRBJ2-2; clone_size: NA; d_call: TRBD1; cdr3_nt: TGTGCCAGCACCCAGACGGGGACAGGGTTTCCCGGGGAGCTGTTTTTT; cdr3_aa: CASTQTGTGFPGELFF
v_call: TRBV4-3; j_call: TRBJ2-3; clone_size: NA; d_call: TRBD2; cdr3_nt: TGCGCCAGCAGCCAAGCGGCGGGACTAGACGGATACACAGATACGCAGTATTTT; cdr3_aa: CASSQAAGLDGYTDTQYF
v_call: TRBV6-1; j_call: TRBJ1-1; clone_size: NA; d_call: NA; cdr3_nt: TGTGCCAGCAGTGACAGGACACCAAGTCAAGCTTTCTTT; cdr3_aa: CASSDRTPSQAFF